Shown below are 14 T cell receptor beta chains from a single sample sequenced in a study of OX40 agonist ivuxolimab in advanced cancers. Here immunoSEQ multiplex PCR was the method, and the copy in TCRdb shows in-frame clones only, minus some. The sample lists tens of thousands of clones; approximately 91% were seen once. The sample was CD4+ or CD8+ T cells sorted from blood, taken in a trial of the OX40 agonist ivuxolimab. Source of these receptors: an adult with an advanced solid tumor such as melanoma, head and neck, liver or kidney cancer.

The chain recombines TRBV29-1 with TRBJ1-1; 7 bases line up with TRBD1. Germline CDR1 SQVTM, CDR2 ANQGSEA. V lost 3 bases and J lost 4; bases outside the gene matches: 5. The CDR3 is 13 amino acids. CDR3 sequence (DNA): TGCAGCGTTGACTCAGGGGGGCCCACTGAAGCTTTCTTT. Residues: CSVDSGGPTEAFF.

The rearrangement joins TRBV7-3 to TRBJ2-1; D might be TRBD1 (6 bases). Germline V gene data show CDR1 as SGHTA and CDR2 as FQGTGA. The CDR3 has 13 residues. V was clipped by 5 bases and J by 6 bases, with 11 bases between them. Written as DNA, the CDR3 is TGTGCCAGCAGCCGCTCCAGGGGCAATGAGCAGTTCTTC. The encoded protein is CASSRSRGNEQFF.

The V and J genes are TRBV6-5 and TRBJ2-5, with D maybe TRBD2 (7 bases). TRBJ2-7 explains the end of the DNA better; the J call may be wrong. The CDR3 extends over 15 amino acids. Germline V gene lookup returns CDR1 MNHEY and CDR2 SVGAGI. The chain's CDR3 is CASSYLGGAVYEQYF. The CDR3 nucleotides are TGTGCCAGCAGTTACCTAGGGGGGGCGGTCTACGAGCAGTACTTC.

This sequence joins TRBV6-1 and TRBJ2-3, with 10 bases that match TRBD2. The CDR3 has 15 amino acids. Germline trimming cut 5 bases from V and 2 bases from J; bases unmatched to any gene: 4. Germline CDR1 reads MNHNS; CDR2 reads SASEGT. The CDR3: CASSSSGGYTDTQYF. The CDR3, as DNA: TGTGCCAGCAGTTCTAGCGGGGGTTACACAGATACGCAGTATTTT.

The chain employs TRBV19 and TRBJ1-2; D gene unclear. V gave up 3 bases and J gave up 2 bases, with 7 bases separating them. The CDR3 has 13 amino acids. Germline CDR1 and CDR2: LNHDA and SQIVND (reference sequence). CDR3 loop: CASSIGTNYGYTF. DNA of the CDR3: TGTGCCAGTAGTATCGGCACCAACTATGGCTACACCTTC.

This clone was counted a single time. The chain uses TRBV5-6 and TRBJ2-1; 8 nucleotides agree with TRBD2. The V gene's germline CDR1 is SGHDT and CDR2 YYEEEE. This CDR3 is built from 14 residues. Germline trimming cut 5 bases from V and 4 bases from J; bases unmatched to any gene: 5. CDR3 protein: CASSTSGPYNEQFF. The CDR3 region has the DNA TGTGCCAGCAGTACTAGCGGCCCTTACAATGAGCAGTTCTTC.

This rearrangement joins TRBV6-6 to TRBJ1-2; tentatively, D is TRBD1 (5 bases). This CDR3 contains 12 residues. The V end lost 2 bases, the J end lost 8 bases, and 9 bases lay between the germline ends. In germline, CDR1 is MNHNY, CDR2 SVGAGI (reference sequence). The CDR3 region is CASSYTDSGYTF. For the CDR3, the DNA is TGTGCCAGCAGTTACACCGACAGCGGCTACACCTTC.

The CDR3 is CASSLDAVFTNSPLHF. The DNA of the CDR3 is TGTGCCAGCAGCTTAGATGCAGTTTTTACCAATTCACCCCTCCACTTT. The chain employs TRBV7-9 and TRBJ1-6; D gene uncertain. This CDR3 spans 16 amino acids. Germline V gives CDR1 SEHNR, CDR2 FQNEAQ (reference sequence). Trimming took 1 base from V and 7 from J, leaving 14 bases between them.

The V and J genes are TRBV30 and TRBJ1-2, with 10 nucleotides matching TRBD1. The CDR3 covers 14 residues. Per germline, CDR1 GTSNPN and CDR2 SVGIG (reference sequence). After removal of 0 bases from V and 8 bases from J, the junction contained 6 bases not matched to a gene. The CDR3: CAWSVGQGFGGYTF. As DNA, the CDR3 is TGTGCCTGGAGTGTGGGACAGGGGTTTGGGGGCTACACCTTC. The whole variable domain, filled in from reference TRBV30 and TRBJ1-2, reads SQTIHQWPATLVQPVGSPLSLECTVEGTSNPNLYWYRQAAGRGLQLLFYSVGIGQISSEVPQNLSASRPQDRQFILSSKKLLLSDSGFYLCAWSVGQGFGGYTFGSGTRLTVV.

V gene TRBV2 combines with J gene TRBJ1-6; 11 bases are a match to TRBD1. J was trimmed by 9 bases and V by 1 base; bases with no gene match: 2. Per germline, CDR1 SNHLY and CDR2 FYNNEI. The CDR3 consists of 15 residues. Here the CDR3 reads CASSEEDRGRSPLHF. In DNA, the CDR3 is TGTGCCAGCAGTGAAGAGGACAGGGGGCGTTCACCCCTCCACTTT.

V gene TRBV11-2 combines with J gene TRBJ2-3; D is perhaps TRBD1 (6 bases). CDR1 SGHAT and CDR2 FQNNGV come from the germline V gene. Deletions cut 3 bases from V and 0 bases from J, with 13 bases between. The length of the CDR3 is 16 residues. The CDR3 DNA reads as TGTGCCAGCAGCTTCTCCGGGACAATGAGCACAGATACGCAGTATTTT. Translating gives CASSFSGTMSTDTQYF.

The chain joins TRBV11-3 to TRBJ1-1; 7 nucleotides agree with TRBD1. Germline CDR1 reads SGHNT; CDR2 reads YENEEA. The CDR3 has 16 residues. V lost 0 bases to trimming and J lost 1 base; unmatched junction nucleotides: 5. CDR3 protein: CASSLDQGGWNTEAFF. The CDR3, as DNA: TGTGCCAGCAGCTTAGATCAGGGGGGATGGAACACTGAAGCTTTCTTT.

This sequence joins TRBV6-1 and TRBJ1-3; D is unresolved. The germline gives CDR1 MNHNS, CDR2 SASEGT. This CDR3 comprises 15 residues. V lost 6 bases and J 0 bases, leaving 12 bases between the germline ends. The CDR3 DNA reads TGTGCCAGCAGCGCTACAACAGTCTCTGGAAACACCATATATTTT. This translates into CASSATTVSGNTIYF.

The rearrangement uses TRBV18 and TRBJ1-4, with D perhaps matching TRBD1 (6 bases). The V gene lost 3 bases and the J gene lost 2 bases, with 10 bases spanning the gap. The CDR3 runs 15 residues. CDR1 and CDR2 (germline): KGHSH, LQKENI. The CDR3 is CASSPTGITNEKLFF. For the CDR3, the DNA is TGTGCCAGCTCACCCACAGGGATTACTAATGAAAAACTGTTTTTT.